These 29 T cell receptor beta chains share one sample of origin, sequenced in a study of cytomegalovirus exposure and HLA in healthy donors. The PCR ran on 60 Vbeta and 13 Jbeta primers. The table came from immunoSEQ multiplex PCR; TCRdb's copy has only in-frame clones and leaves some out. Here the sample spans about 130,000 clones, 80% to 90% being singletons. What was sequenced was PBMCs. These receptors were taken from a woman in her 40s in good health and CMV-seropositive.

The V gene is TRBV5-1, the J gene TRBJ2-7; D is perhaps TRBD1 (7 bases). The germline gives CDR1 SGHRS, CDR2 YFSETQ. The CDR3 consists of 16 residues. V was cut by 0 bases and J by 6 bases, with 19 bases left in between. The DNA of the CDR3 is TGCGCCAGCAGCTTGGGTTACCCCACGCAGGGGGGCGAGCAGTACTTC. Protein sequence: CASSLGYPTQGGEQYF.

The chain employs TRBV9 and TRBJ2-1; no firm D call. Germline CDR1 and CDR2: SGDLS and YYNGEE. Between the trimmed V and J ends, which lost 3 bases and 7 bases, there was a span of 8 bases. The CDR3 is 12 residues long. CDR3 nucleotide sequence: TGTGCCAGCAGCGCGTCCGTTAATGAGCAGTTCTTC. This translates into CASSASVNEQFF.

This clone has a single count. The V and J genes are TRBV5-1 and TRBJ1-4, with D unclear. This CDR3 is 14 amino acids long. Trimming cost V 0 bases and J 6 bases, with 9 bases left between them. Germline V gene lookup returns CDR1 SGHRS and CDR2 YFSETQ. CDR3 residues: CASSLEAGYEKLFF. The CDR3 coding sequence is TGCGCCAGCAGCTTGGAGGCGGGATATGAAAAACTGTTTTTT.

V is TRBV6-5 and J is TRBJ1-5, with 8 bases matching TRBD1. Germline V CDR1 and CDR2: MNHEY, SVGAGI. The CDR3 totals 15 residues. Losses at the gene ends were 5 bases for V and 0 bases for J; bases not matched to a gene: 3. The DNA of the CDR3 is TGTGCCAGCAGTGGGACAGGATCTAGCAATCAGCCCCAGCATTTT. Residues: CASSGTGSSNQPQHF.

This clone was detected only once. V is TRBV18 and J is TRBJ2-5, with 9 bases aligning to TRBD1. The J call is doubtful: the DNA matches TRBJ2-7 better. This CDR3 region has 14 residues. The germline gives CDR1 KGHSH, CDR2 LQKENI. The DNA for the CDR3 is TGTGCCAGCTCACCTACAGGGGGCTGGGACGAGCAGTACTTC. The encoded protein is CASSPTGGWDEQYF.

The V and J genes are TRBV5-4 and TRBJ2-1; D is perhaps TRBD2 (5 bases). This CDR3 spans 16 amino acids. Trimming shortened V by 3 bases and J by 0 bases, and 13 bases separated the two germline ends. Germline V gene sequence: CDR1 SGHNT, CDR2 YYREEE (reference sequence). The DNA for the CDR3 is TGTGCCAGCAGCTCCTCACTAGGGAGCTCCTACAATGAGCAGTTCTTC. The encoded protein is CASSSSLGSSYNEQFF. Using reference TRBV5-4 and TRBJ2-1 for the parts outside the CDR3, the full variable domain is ETGVTQSPTHLIKTRGQQVTLRCSSQSGHNTVSWYQQALGQGPQFIFQYYREEENGRGNFPPRFSGLQFPNYSSELNVNALELDDSALYLCASSSSLGSSYNEQFFGPGTRLTVL.

V usage is TRBV7-2 and J usage is TRBJ1-2; maybe TRBD1 (6 bases). Germline V gene lookup returns CDR1 SGHTA and CDR2 FQGNSA. V gave up 6 bases and J gave up 8 bases, with 16 bases separating them. CDR3 length: 13 residues. The chain's CDR3 is CASSKGRGLGYTF. CDR3 in DNA: TGTGCCAGCAGTAAGGGGAGGGGGTTGGGCTACACCTTC.

As concerns this clone: The same CDR3 also results from other DNA sequences found in this sample. This rearrangement joins TRBV18 to TRBJ2-7, with TRBD1 identical over 9 bases. The germline V gene has CDR1 KGHSH and CDR2 LQKENI. J gave up 1 base and V 3 bases, and 1 base lay outside the gene matches. CDR3 length equals 14 residues. This CDR3 reads CASSPTGGSYEQYF. The DNA for the CDR3 is TGTGCCAGCTCACCGACAGGGGGTTCCTACGAGCAGTACTTC. The whole variable domain, remainder taken from reference TRBV18 and TRBJ2-7, is NAGVMQNPRHLVRRRGQEARLRCSPMKGHSHVYWYRQLPEEGLKFMVYLQKENIIDESGMPKERFSAEFPKEGPSILRIQQVVRGDSAAYFCASSPTGGSYEQYFGPGTRLTVT.

This rearrangement joins TRBV28 to TRBJ2-3; 8 bases are shared with TRBD1. The germline V gene encodes CDR1 MDHEN and CDR2 SYDVKM. The CDR3 extends over 14 amino acids. V lost 6 bases and J lost 2; bases outside the gene matches: 4. The CDR3 reads CASRQGGNTDTQYF. The CDR3 DNA sequence: TGTGCCAGCAGACAGGGGGGAAACACAGATACGCAGTATTTT.

The V and J genes are TRBV2 and TRBJ1-2, with D hard to call. With 3 bases removed from V and 4 bases from J, the gap between germline ends came to 3 bases. The CDR3 length is 11 residues. The germline V gene has CDR1 SNHLY and CDR2 FYNNEI. In nucleotides, the CDR3 is TGTGCCAGCAGTGACAGCTATGGCTACACCTTC. Translation gives CASSDSYGYTF.

This clone appeared a single time. This sequence joins TRBV28 and TRBJ1-2, with TRBD1 matching 7 bases. The CDR3 length is 14 residues. The germline CDR1 and CDR2 sequences are MDHEN and SYDVKM. The ends lost 6 bases at V and 6 bases at J; junction bases unmatched: 10. The CDR3 reads CASRVANRGHGYTF. CDR3 bases: TGTGCCAGCAGGGTTGCGAACAGGGGACATGGCTACACCTTC.

The chain links TRBV30 to TRBJ1-5; tentatively, D is TRBD1 (6 bases). This CDR3 is built from 16 residues. Germline CDR1 and CDR2: GTSNPN and SVGIG (reference sequence). Trimming cost V 2 bases and J 1 base, with 15 bases left between them. The CDR3 spells CAWSTRTAFSNQPQHF. The CDR3 nucleotides are TGTGCCTGGAGTACCCGGACAGCCTTCAGCAATCAGCCCCAGCATTTT.

This clone was seen a single time. The chain links TRBV27 to TRBJ1-5; D is unresolved. The germline V and J ends were trimmed by 0 bases and 9 bases, with 12 bases remaining between them. In germline, CDR1 is MNHEY, CDR2 SMNVEV (reference sequence). CDR3 size: 14 residues. CDR3 loop: CASSLSRVGGPQHF. DNA of the CDR3: TGTGCCAGCAGTTTATCGAGGGTGGGAGGGCCCCAGCATTTT.

V gene TRBV7-9 combines with J gene TRBJ2-1, with 12 positions matching TRBD2. J lost 6 bases, V lost 5 bases, and 5 bases had no gene match. Germline CDR1 is SEHNR and CDR2 is FQNEAQ (reference sequence). This CDR3 is 15 amino acids long. CDR3 DNA: TGTGCCAGCAGCAGGACTAGCGGGACTTTCAATGAGCAGTTCTTC. Translation gives CASSRTSGTFNEQFF.

V usage is TRBV6-1 and J usage is TRBJ1-1, with 10 bases identical to TRBD1. Looked up from germline, CDR1 is MNHNS and CDR2 is SASEGT. The CDR3 covers 13 residues. This CDR3 is CAPTGTGVTEAFF. In DNA form, the CDR3 reads TGTGCTCCAACCGGGACAGGGGTTACTGAAGCTTTCTTT.

The CDR3 region is CASSYPRTGPGWGYTF. For the CDR3, the DNA is TGTGCCAGCAGTTACCCGCGGACAGGTCCGGGGTGGGGCTACACCTTC. The chain is built from TRBV6-5 and TRBJ1-2, with 7 bases lining up with TRBD1. V shed 2 bases and J 8 bases; nucleotides not matched to a gene: 14. This CDR3 contains 16 residues. Looked up from germline, CDR1 is MNHEY and CDR2 is SVGAGI.

The chain is built from TRBV6-5 and TRBJ2-7, with TRBD2 identical over 7 bases. The CDR3 has 15 residues. The J segment lost 0 bases and the V segment lost 6 bases, leaving 8 bases of the junction unmatched. Germline V CDR1 and CDR2: MNHEY, SVGAGI. The CDR3 is CASRGGWVSSYEQYF. The DNA of the CDR3 is TGTGCCAGCAGGGGGGGGTGGGTGAGCTCCTACGAGCAGTACTTC.

Remarks on this clone: Other nucleotide sequences in the sample specify the same CDR3. The chain combines TRBV9 with TRBJ1-2, with TRBD1 identical over 8 bases. Unmatched junction bases numbered 3, after V lost 2 bases and J lost 6 bases. There are 13 residues in the CDR3. Germline CDR1 reads SGDLS; CDR2 reads YYNGEE. DNA for the CDR3: TGTGCCAGCAGCGTGGGGACAGGAGATGGCTACACCTTC. This sequence encodes CASSVGTGDGYTF. Filled out from reference TRBV9 and TRBJ1-2, the complete variable domain reads DSGVTQTPKHLITATGQRVTLRCSPRSGDLSVYWYQQSLDQGLQFLIQYYNGEERAKGNILERFSAQQFPDLHSELNLSSLELGDSALYFCASSVGTGDGYTFGSGTRLTVV.

The chain is built from TRBV19 and TRBJ2-1; D call uncertain. Per the germline V gene, CDR1 is LNHDA and CDR2 is SQIVND (reference sequence). With 6 bases removed from V and 5 bases from J, the gap between germline ends came to 11 bases. This CDR3 has 13 amino acids. CDR3 DNA sequence: TGTGCCAGTAGCCCCAGACTGGACAATGAGCAGTTCTTC. Its translation: CASSPRLDNEQFF.

Here the CDR3 DNA reads TGTGCCAGCACCGATCTAACAGATAACTATGGCTACACCTTC. This gives the protein CASTDLTDNYGYTF. The J gene is TRBJ1-2, the V gene TRBV27; D gene ambiguous. V gave up 7 bases and J gave up 1 base, with 13 bases separating them. The CDR3 sequence is 14 residues long. The germline CDR1 and CDR2 sequences are MNHEY and SMNVEV (reference sequence).

The chain has TRBV7-3 and TRBJ2-1, with D perhaps matching TRBD1 (5 bases). This CDR3 contains 18 residues. Germline-derived CDR1 and CDR2 are SGHTA and FQGTGA. V dropped 1 base and J dropped 5 bases, with 21 bases sitting between them. The DNA of the CDR3 is TGTGCCAGCAGCTTAAGGGGCGGACCCGATGCGATCCACAATGAGCAGTTCTTC. Its translation: CASSLRGGPDAIHNEQFF.

The chain has TRBV6-6 and TRBJ1-5, with D perhaps matching TRBD1 (5 bases). The CDR3 is made up of 16 amino acids. V lost 5 bases and J 4 bases, leaving 18 bases between the germline ends. Germline CDR1 reads MNHNY; CDR2 reads SVGAGI (reference sequence). The chain's CDR3 is CASSAGVGVWNQPQHF. For the CDR3, the DNA is TGTGCCAGCAGTGCGGGGGTAGGCGTTTGGAATCAGCCCCAGCATTTT.

The chain links TRBV27 to TRBJ2-1; 9 bases are a match to TRBD2. The CDR3 consists of 12 residues. The germline CDR1 and CDR2 sequences are MNHEY and SMNVEV (reference sequence). V lost 2 bases and J lost 14; bases outside the gene matches: 4. The CDR3: CASSLGGGDEFF. For the CDR3, the DNA is TGTGCCAGCAGTTTAGGCGGGGGGGATGAGTTCTTC.

This clone has a handful of counts. The chain employs TRBV4-1 and TRBJ1-1; 9 positions agree with TRBD1. The length of the CDR3 is 16 residues. CDR1 and CDR2 (germline): MGHRA, YSYEKL. With 1 base clipped from V and 1 base from J, the junction kept 4 bases outside the gene matches. Here the CDR3 reads CASSQGDRVANTEAFF. DNA for the CDR3: TGCGCCAGCAGCCAAGGGGACAGGGTGGCGAACACTGAAGCTTTCTTT.

The chain joins TRBV18 to TRBJ2-6; D is possibly TRBD1 (5 bases). Germline V gene lookup returns CDR1 KGHSH and CDR2 LQKENI. The CDR3 spans 15 residues. The V end lost 0 bases, the J end lost 4 bases, and 7 bases lay between the germline ends. The CDR3 sequence: CASSPPGVGANVLTF. The CDR3 DNA is TGTGCCAGCTCACCACCAGGGGTCGGGGCCAACGTCCTGACTTTC.

The rearrangement uses TRBV6-5 and TRBJ2-1; TRBD2 matches 8 bases. Germline lookup yields CDR1 MNHEY and CDR2 SVGAGI. Trimming cost V 5 bases and J 2 bases; bases outside gene matches: 5. The CDR3 length is 15 residues. Written as DNA, the CDR3 is TGTGCCAGCAGTCAGGAGCGGGGGACCTACAATGAGCAGTTCTTC. Amino acids: CASSQERGTYNEQFF.

This chain connects TRBV7-2 to TRBJ2-3; TRBD2 is a possible D gene (6 bases). V was shortened by 0 bases and J by 5 bases, with 15 bases between the two germline ends. There are 16 residues in the CDR3. The germline CDR1 and CDR2 sequences are SGHTA and FQGNSA. CDR3 loop: CASSLALGWRGDTQYF. For the CDR3, the DNA is TGTGCCAGCAGCTTAGCTTTGGGCTGGCGGGGAGATACGCAGTATTTT.

On this clone itself: Other DNA sequences in this specimen translate into the identical CDR3. The chain is built from TRBV27 and TRBJ1-4; D gene ambiguous. The CDR3 is made up of 14 amino acids. The germline V gene encodes CDR1 MNHEY and CDR2 SMNVEV (reference sequence). V was trimmed by 7 bases and J by 0 bases, leaving 9 bases between them. In DNA form, the CDR3 reads TGTGCCAGCACCTCAGAAGCAACTAATGAAAAACTGTTTTTT. The encoded protein is CASTSEATNEKLFF.

The chain links TRBV19 to TRBJ1-1, with D tentatively TRBD1 (6 bases). Trimming shortened V by 0 bases and J by 10 bases, and 12 bases separated the two germline ends. CDR3 length: 13 amino acids. From germline, CDR1 is LNHDA and CDR2 SQIVND (reference sequence). CDR3 sequence (DNA): TGTGCCAGTAGTATAGAATGGGGAGGGGGAGCTTTCTTT. This gives the protein CASSIEWGGGAFF.